This TCR beta chain was documented in a study of molecular identifiers for immune sequencing clone quantification (dated by TCRdb to the late 2010s). The study in broad terms: For a replicate experiment, RNA from 20,000 or 100,000 naive CD8 T cells was divided into five aliquots, and four of the five aliquots were sequenced. This methods study benchmarked molecular-identifier clustering-based TCR repertoire sequencing (MIDCIRS) and TCR RNA copy counting, using CD8 T cells to do so. On the study overall, not on this receptor specifically: Naive libraries contained spiked-in Jurkat TCR RNA (10 copies' worth), which is not part of the donor repertoire. About 2.9 recovered TCR RNA copies per cell were obtained by modeling, versus about 10 by digital PCR, implying a capture efficiency of about 30%. Even against a background of 800,000 to 1,000,000 naive CD8 T cells, spiked-in Jurkat TCR RNA amounting to a single cell's worth was reported to be detectable. In CMV-specific effector cells, clones with more than 20 RNA copies accounted for over 97% of molecules, whereas in naive cells such clones accounted for under 1%. Highly expanded clone sizes could be underestimated if identical TCR molecules share a barcode. When barcode sub-clustering was not used, chimeric consensus sequences inflated TCR diversity, with chimeras reaching as high as 47%.

As to this clonotype: Its antigen is still unknown. A read error may explain this, as a much larger clone is one base away.

Libraries of naive CD8 T cells were built from about 21,000 to 970,000 sorted cells, with 10%, 30% or 50% of the purified RNA used. Naive CD8 T cells, defined as CD8+CD4-CCR7+CD45RA+, were FACS-sorted into RLT Plus buffer on a BD FACSAria II. To test detection sensitivity, Jurkat RNA equal to 10 or so TCR copies was added to samples of about 19,000-1,100,000 naive CD8 T cells. Enrichment of CD8 T cells was done with RosetteSep CD8+ T Cell Enrichment Cocktail plus Ficoll-Paque, and ACK red cell lysis came afterward. Receptor libraries were prepared by PCR. The sample was run on an Illumina HiSeq 4000. Bulk TCR libraries were made following a previously described method, with the TCR primers given in Table S5. Purification of total RNA was performed with the Qiagen AllPrep DNA/RNA kit. Before any analysis, reads coming from multiple sequencing runs of the same library were combined into one pool. In the authors' own workflow: Only reads with exact TCR constant sequence were kept, trimmed to 150 nt, and grouped by their 12-nt molecular barcodes. Reads in each barcode group were sub-clustered using a 15% Levenshtein threshold, and a quality-weighted consensus sequence was built for each RNA molecule. Non-functional sequences were excluded, and lower-count sequences lying one edit away from another sequence were also excluded. On the basis of fitting two negative binomial distributions, barcode sub-clusters with fewer than 20% of the maximum read count were discarded. TCRdb reprocessing: public reads trimmed at Q25 with fastp, clones called with MiXCR, in-frame beta chains kept. Each entry is one CDR3 protein sequence, shown with its most common DNA and genes. The V and J calls and clone size are TCRdb's, not the authors'. This sample gives about half a million distinct CDR3 sequences in total; 20% to 25% of them show up just once. The ten largest clones take up approximately 0.8% of the sample.

Looking up the germline V gene yields CDR1 SGHVS and CDR2 FNYEAQ. The CDR3 numbers 15 residues from cysteine through phenylalanine. Of all the DNA, just the CDR3 is kept, 45 bases in frame from base 1. V and J lose 4 bases and 6 bases, and a span of 15 bases separates them. The receptor comes from a human donor in good health. Some libraries in this study had Jurkat cell RNA spiked in. Sample: naive CD8+ T cells from blood, with Jurkat cell RNA spiked in. In light of the paper, this sample's cell subset or site label describes: FACS-sorted CD8+CD4-CCR7+CD45RA+ naive T cells. The chain is made from TRBV7-6 and TRBJ2-2; the D gene is unclear. The CDR3 reads CASSSALGSAGELFF. The DNA is TGTGCCAGCAGCTCAGCGCTGGGGTCGGCCGGGGAGCTGTTTTTT. The full variable domain, with segments outside the CDR3 supplied by the reference TRBV7-6 and TRBJ2-2 proteins, appears as GAGVSQSPRYKVTKRGQDVALRCDPISGHVSLYWYRQALGQGPEFLTYFNYEAQQDKSGLPNDRFSAERPEGSISTLTIQRTEQRDSAMYRCASSSALGSAGELFFGEGSRLTVL.